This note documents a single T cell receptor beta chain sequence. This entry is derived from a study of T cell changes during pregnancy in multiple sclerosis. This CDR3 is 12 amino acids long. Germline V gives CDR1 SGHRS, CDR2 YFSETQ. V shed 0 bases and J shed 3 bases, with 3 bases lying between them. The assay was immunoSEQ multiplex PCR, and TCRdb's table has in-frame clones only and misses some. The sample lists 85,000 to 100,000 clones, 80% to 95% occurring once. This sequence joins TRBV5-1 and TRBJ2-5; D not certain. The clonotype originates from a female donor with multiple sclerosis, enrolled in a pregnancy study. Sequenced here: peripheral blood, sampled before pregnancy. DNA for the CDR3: TGCGCCAGCAGCTTGGTCAAAGAGACCCAGTACTTC. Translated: CASSLVKETQYF. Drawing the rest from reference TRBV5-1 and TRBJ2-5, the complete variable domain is KAGVTQTPRYLIKTRGQQVTLSCSPISGHRSVSWYQQTPGQGLQFLFEYFSETQRNKGNFPGRFSGRQFSNSRSEMNVSTLELGDSALYLCASSLVKETQYFGPGTRLLVL.